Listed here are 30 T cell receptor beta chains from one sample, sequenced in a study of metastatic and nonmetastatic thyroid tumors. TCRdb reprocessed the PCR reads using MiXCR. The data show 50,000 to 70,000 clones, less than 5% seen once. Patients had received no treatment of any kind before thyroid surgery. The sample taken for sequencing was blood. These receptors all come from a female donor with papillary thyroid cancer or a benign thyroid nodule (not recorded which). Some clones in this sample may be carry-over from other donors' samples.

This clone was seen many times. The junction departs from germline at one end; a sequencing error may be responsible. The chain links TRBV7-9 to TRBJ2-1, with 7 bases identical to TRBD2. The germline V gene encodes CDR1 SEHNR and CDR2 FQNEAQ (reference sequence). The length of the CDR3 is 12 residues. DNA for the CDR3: TGTGCCAGCGTCTCAGGAGGGAGGGCCTCGGTCTTC. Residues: CASVSGGRASVF.

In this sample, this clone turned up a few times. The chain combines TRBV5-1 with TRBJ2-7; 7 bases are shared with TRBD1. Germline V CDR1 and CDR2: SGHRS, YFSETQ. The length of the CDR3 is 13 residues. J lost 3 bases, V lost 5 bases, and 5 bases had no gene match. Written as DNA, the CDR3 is TGCGCCAGCAGGCCGGACAGGCTCTACGAGCAGTACTTC. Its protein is CASRPDRLYEQYF.

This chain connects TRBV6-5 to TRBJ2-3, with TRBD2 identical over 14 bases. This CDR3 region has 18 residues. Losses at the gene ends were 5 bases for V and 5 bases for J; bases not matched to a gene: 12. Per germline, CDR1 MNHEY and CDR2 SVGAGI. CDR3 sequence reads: CASSHYPGLAGAVDTQYF. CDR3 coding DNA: TGTGCCAGCAGTCACTACCCGGGACTAGCGGGAGCGGTAGATACGCAGTATTTT.

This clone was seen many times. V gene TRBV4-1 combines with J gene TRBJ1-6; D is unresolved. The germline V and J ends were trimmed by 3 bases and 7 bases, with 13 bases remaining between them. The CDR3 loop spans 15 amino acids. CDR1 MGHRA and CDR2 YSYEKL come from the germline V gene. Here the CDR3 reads CASSHLTNSNSPLHF. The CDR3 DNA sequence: TGCGCCAGCAGCCACTTAACTAATTCCAATTCACCCCTCCACTTT.

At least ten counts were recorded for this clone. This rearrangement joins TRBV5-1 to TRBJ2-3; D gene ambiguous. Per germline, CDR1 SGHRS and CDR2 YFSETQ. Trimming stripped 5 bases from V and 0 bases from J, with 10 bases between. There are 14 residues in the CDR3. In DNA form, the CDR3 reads TGCGCCAGCAGATATACGACTAGCACAGATACGCAGTATTTT. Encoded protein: CASRYTTSTDTQYF. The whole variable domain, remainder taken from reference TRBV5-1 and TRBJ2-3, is KAGVTQTPRYLIKTRGQQVTLSCSPISGHRSVSWYQQTPGQGLQFLFEYFSETQRNKGNFPGRFSGRQFSNSRSEMNVSTLELGDSALYLCASRYTTSTDTQYFGPGTRLTVL.

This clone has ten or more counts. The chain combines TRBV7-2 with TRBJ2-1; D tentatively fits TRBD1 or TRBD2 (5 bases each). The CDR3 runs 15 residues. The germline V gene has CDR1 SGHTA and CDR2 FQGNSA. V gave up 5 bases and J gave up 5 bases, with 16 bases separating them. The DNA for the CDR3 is TGTGCCAGCAGCAGTCCGGGACGCTTTAACAATGAGCAGTTCTTC. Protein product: CASSSPGRFNNEQFF.

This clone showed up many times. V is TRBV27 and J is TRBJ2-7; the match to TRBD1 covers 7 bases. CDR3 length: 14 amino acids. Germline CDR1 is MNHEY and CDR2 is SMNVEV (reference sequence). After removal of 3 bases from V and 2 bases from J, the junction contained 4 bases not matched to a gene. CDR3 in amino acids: CASSLMGQTYEQYF. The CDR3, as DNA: TGTGCCAGCAGTTTGATGGGACAGACCTACGAGCAGTACTTC.

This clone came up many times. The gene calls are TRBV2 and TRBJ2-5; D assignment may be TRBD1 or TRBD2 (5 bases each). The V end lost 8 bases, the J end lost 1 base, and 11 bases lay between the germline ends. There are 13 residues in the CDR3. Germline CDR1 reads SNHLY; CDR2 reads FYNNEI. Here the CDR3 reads CASGTGVQETQYF. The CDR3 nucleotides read TGTGCCAGCGGGACCGGGGTCCAAGAGACCCAGTACTTC.

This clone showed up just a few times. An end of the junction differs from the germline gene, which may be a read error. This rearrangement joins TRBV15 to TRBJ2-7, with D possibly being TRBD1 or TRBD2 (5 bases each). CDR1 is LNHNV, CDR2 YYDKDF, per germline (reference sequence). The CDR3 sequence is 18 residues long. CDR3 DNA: TGTGCCATCAGCAGAGAGCGCCTGGGGGTTAGGAGGTCTCACGAGCAGTACTTC. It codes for CAISRERLGVRRSHEQYF.

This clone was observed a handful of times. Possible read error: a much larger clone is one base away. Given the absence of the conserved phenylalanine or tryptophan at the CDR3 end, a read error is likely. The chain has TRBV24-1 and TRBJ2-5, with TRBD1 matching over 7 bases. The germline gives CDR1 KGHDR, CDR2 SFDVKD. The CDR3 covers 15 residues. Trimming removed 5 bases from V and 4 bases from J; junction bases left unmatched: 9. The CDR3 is CATSASTGLRETQYL. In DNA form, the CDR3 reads TGTGCCACCAGTGCCTCGACAGGGTTGAGAGAGACCCAGTACCTC.

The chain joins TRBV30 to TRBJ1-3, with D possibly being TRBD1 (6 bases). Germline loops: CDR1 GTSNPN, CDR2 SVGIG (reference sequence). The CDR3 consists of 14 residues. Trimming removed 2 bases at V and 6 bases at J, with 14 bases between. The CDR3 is CAWSLGGLANTIYF. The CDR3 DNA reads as TGTGCCTGGAGTTTAGGGGGGTTGGCAAACACCATATATTTT. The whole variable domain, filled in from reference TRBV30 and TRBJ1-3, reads SQTIHQWPATLVQPVGSPLSLECTVEGTSNPNLYWYRQAAGRGLQLLFYSVGIGQISSEVPQNLSASRPQDRQFILSSKKLLLSDSGFYLCAWSLGGLANTIYFGEGSWLTVV.

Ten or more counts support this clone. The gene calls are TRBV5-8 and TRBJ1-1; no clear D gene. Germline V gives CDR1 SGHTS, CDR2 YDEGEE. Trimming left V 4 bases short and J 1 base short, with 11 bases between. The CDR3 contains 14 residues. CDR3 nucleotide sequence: TGTGCCAGCAGCCGGGTCGGGCGGAACACTGAAGCTTTCTTT. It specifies CASSRVGRNTEAFF.

The CDR3 loop is CASSQFGRADEQFF. The CDR3 DNA reads TGTGCCAGCAGCCAATTCGGGCGGGCGGATGAGCAGTTCTTC. The rearrangement links TRBV3-1 to TRBJ2-1; TRBD2 is a possible D gene (5 bases). V was cut by 2 bases and J by 8 bases, with 13 bases left in between. This CDR3 is built from 14 residues. Germline V CDR1 and CDR2: LGHDT, YNNKEL (reference sequence).

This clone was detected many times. The CDR3 spells CASSLLQTVNSPLHF. The CDR3 region has the DNA TGTGCCAGCAGCTTACTCCAGACCGTTAATTCACCCCTCCACTTT. The V and J genes are TRBV11-1 and TRBJ1-6; D is unclear. Trimming cost V 2 bases and J 6 bases, with 11 bases left between them. CDR3 size: 15 residues. Germline V lookup: CDR1 SGHAT, CDR2 FQDESV (reference sequence).

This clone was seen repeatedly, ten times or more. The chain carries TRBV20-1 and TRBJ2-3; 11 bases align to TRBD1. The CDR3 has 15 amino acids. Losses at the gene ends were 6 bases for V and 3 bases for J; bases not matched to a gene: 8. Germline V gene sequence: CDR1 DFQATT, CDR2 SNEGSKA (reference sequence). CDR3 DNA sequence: TGCAGTGCAGGACTCCGGGACAGGGGGACAGATACGCAGTATTTT. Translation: CSAGLRDRGTDTQYF.

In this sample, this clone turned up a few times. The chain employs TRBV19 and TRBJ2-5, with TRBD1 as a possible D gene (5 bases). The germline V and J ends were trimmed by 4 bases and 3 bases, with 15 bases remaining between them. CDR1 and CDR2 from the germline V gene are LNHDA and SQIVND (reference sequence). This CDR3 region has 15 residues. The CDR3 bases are TGTGCCAGTAGTACTGGGGTAGGGGCGAAAGAGACCCAGTACTTC. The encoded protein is CASSTGVGAKETQYF. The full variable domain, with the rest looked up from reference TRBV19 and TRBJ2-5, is DGGITQSPKYLFRKEGQNVTLSCEQNLNHDAMYWYRQDPGQGLRLIYYSQIVNDFQKGDIAEGYSVSREKKESFPLTVTSAQKNPTAFYLCASSTGVGAKETQYFGPGTRLLVL.

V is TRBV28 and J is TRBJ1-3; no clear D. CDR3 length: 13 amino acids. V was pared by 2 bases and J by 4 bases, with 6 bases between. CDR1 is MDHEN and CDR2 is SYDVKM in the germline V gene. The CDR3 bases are TGTGCCAGCAGTTTACTTCAGGGAAACACCATATATTTT. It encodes CASSLLQGNTIYF.

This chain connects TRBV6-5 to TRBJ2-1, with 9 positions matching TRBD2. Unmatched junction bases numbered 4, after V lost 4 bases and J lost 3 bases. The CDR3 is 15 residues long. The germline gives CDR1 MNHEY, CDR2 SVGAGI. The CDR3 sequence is CASSLSGRHYNEQFF. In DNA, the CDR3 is TGTGCCAGCAGTTTGAGCGGGAGGCACTACAATGAGCAGTTCTTC.

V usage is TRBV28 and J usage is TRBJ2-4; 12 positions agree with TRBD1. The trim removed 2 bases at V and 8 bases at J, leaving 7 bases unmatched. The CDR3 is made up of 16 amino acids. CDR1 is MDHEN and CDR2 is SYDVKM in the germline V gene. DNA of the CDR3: TGTGCCAGCAGTTTAGGGACAGGGGGCTTCGTTGACATTCAGTACTTC. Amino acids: CASSLGTGGFVDIQYF.

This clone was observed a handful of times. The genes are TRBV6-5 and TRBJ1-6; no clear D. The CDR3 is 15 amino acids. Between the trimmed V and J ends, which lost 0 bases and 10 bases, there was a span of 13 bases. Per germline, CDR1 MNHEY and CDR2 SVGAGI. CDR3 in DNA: TGTGCCAGCAGTTACTCGGGAGGGTTCGGCTCACCCCTCCACTTT. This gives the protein CASSYSGGFGSPLHF.

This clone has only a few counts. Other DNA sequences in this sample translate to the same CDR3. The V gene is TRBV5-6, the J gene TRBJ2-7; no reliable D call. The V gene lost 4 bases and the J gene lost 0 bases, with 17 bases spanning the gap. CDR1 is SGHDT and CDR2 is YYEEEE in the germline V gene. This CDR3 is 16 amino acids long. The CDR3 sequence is CASSGVGPASSYEQYF. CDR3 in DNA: TGTGCCAGCAGCGGCGTGGGCCCAGCGAGCTCCTACGAGCAGTACTTC.

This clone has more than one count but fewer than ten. The CDR3 DNA follows: TGTGCCAGCACCATCGACCCCTCTGGGGCCAACGTCCTGACTTTC. This gives the protein CASTIDPSGANVLTF. The chain couples TRBV27 to TRBJ2-6, with unresolved D. The CDR3 contains 15 residues. Germline CDR1 reads MNHEY; CDR2 reads SMNVEV (reference sequence). Trimming left V 7 bases short and J 0 bases short, with 10 bases between. The whole variable domain, remainder taken from reference TRBV27 and TRBJ2-6, is EAQVTQNPRYLITVTGKKLTVTCSQNMNHEYMSWYRQDPGLGLRQIYYSMNVEVTDKGDVPEGYKVSRKEKRNFPLILESPSPNQTSLYFCASTIDPSGANVLTFGAGSRLTVL.

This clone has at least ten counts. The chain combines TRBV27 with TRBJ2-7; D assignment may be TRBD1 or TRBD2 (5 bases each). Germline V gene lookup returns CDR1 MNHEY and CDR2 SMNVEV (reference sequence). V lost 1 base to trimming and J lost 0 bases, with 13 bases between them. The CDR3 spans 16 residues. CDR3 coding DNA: TGTGCCAGCAGTTTATTGGGCTCCGGGGCCTCCTACGAGCAGTACTTC. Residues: CASSLLGSGASYEQYF.

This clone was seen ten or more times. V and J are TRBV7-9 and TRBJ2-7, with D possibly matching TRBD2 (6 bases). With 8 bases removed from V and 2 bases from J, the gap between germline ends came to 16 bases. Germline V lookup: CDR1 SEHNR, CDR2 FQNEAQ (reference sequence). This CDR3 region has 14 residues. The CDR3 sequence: CASGRAGPPYEQYF. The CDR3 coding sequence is TGTGCCAGCGGGCGAGCGGGCCCGCCCTACGAGCAGTACTTC.

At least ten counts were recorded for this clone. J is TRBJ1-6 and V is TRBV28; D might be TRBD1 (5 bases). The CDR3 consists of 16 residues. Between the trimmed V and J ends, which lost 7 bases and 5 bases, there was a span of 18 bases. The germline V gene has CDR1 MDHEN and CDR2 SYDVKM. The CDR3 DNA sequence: TGTGCCAGCACCCCGGGACGTTGGGTGAATAATTCACCCCTCCACTTT. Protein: CASTPGRWVNNSPLHF.

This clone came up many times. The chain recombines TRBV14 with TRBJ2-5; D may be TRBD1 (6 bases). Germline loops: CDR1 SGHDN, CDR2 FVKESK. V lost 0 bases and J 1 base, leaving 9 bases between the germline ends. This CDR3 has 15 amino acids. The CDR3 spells CASSQERGFQETQYF. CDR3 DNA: TGTGCCAGCAGCCAAGAAAGGGGGTTCCAAGAGACCCAGTACTTC.

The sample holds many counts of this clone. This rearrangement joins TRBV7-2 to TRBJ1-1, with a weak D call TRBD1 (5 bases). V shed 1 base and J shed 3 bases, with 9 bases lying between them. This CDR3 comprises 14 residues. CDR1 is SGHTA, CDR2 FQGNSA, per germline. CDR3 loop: CASSLVGLYTEAFF. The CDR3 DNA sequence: TGTGCCAGCAGCTTAGTGGGGCTGTACACTGAAGCTTTCTTT.

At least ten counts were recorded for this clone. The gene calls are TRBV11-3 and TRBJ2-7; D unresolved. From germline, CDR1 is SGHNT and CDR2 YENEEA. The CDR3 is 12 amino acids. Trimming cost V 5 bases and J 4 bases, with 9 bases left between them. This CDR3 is CASSPQEYEQYF. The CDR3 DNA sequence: TGTGCCAGCAGCCCTCAAGAGTACGAGCAGTACTTC. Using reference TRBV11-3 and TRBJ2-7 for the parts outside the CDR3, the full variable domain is EAGVVQSPRYKIIEKKQPVAFWCNPISGHNTLYWYLQNLGQGPELLIRYENEEAVDDSQLPKDRFSAERLKGVDSTLKIQPAELGDSAVYLCASSPQEYEQYFGPGTRLTVT.

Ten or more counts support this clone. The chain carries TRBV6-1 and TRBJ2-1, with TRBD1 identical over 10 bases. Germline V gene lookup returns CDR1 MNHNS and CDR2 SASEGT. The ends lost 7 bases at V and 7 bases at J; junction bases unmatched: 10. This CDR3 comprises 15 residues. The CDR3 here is CASTISGTGVNEQFF. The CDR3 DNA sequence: TGTGCCAGCACCATTTCCGGGACAGGGGTAAATGAGCAGTTCTTC.

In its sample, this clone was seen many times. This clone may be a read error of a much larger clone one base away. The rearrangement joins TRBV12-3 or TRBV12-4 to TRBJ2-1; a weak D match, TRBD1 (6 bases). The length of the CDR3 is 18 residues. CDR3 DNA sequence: TGTGCCAACAGTTTAGCCGGAATGGGGGCAGGCCCCTACAATGAGCAGTTCTTC. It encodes CANSLAGMGAGPYNEQFF.